Sequencing of this TCR beta chain was carried out in a study of vaccination effects on CD4 cells after COVID-19. General study results and limits: Vaccine- and infection-induced clones showed marked clonal contraction late following vaccination.

CDR3 length equals 15 residues. V was trimmed by 1 base and J by 4 bases, leaving 13 bases between them. Germline assignment: CDR1 SGHRS and CDR2 YFSETQ. As concerns this clone: Its antigen is currently unknown.

This table comes from immunoSEQ multiplex PCR, and its TCRdb copy is limited to in-frame clones, with some not included. The sample consists of around 63,000 clones, around three quarters of them appearing once. Antigen-specific CD4+ T cells were expanded (with viral peptide pools) by the ViraFEST assay ahead of sequencing. After less than twelve days in culture, the CD4+ T cells were isolated. Nucleocapsid antibodies stayed negative before and after vaccination, showing no earlier SARS-CoV-2 infection. After about 2 million PBMC were placed in each well, they were cultured with roughly 11 IU/ml IL-2 and approximately 9.4 ug/ml peptides. On day 3 and again on day 7, half the medium was replaced with IL-2 medium.

V usage is TRBV5-1 and J usage is TRBJ2-3; the D is unclear. This clonotype was obtained from a human donor who received a COVID-19 vaccine. The input for sequencing was CD4+ T cells from PBMCs cultured with HCoV-OC43 spike peptides, taken before COVID-19 vaccination. Stated subset: HCoV-OC43 spike overlapping peptide pool stimulation. CDR3 bases: TGCGCCAGCAGCTTGAACCCAAGGGCCCCAGATACGCAGTATTTT. This encodes CASSLNPRAPDTQYF.